This TCR beta chain was captured in a study of cytomegalovirus exposure and HLA in healthy donors. About the study: Approximately 170 million T cells yielded 100 million or so unique TCR beta sequences in earlier analysis.

As to this clone: Its antigen remains unidentified.

After removal of 4 bases from V and 9 bases from J, the junction contained 5 bases not matched to a gene. The CDR3 loop spans 13 amino acids. CDR1 and CDR2 from the germline V gene are GTSNPN and SVGIG (reference sequence). Study results and limitations: Clonal expansion, a later analysis showed, was greater in HLA-associated TCR beta chains than in equally common others. In the analysis, some V segments, TRBV6-2 and TRBV6-3 included, were excluded as indistinguishable. As was reported, the classifier diagnosed cytomegalovirus status with high specificity and sensitivity.

PCR used 60 Vbeta primers and 13 Jbeta primers. Measured with immunoSEQ multiplex PCR; TCRdb has only the in-frame clones, and not every one. The sample contains 160,000 or so clones, 65% to 90% of which appear only once. Material for sequencing was PBMCs. This receptor was identified in a woman in her late teens or twenties in good health and CMV-seronegative. The V gene is TRBV30, the J gene TRBJ1-6, with TRBD1 matching over 8 bases. The CDR3 coding sequence is TGTGCCTGGACGGGACAGGCTGCTTCACCCCTCCACTTT. This translates into CAWTGQAASPLHF.